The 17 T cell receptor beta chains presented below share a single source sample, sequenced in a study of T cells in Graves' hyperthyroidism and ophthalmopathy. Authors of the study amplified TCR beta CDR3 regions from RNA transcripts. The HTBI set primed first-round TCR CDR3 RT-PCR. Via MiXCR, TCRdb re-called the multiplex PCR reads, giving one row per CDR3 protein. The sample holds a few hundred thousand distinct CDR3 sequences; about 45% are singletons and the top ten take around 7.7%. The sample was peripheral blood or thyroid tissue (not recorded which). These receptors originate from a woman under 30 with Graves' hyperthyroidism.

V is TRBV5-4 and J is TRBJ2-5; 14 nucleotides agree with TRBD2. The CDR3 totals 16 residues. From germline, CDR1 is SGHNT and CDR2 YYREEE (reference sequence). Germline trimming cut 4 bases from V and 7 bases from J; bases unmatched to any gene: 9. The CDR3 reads CASSQGLAGDRGTQYF. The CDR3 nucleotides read TGTGCCAGCAGCCAGGGACTAGCGGGAGATCGGGGGACCCAGTACTTC.

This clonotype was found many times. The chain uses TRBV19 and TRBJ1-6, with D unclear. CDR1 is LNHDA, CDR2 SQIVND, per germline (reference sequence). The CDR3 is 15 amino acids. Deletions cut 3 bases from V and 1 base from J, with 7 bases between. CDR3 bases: TGTGCCAGTAGTATGATGGGGTCCTATAATTCACCCCTCCACTTT. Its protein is CASSMMGSYNSPLHF.

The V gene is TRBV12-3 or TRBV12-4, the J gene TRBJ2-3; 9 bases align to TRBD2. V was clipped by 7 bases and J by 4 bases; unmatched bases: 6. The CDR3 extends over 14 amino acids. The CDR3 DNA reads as TGTGCCAGCATTAGCGGGAGTCTCGCAGATACGCAGTATTTT. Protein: CASISGSLADTQYF.

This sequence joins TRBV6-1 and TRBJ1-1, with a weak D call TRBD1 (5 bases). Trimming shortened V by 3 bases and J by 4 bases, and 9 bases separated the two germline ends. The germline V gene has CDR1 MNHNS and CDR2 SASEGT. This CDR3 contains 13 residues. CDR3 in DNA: TGTGCCAGCAGTGACAGGGTGGCCACTGAAGCTTTCTTT. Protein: CASSDRVATEAFF.

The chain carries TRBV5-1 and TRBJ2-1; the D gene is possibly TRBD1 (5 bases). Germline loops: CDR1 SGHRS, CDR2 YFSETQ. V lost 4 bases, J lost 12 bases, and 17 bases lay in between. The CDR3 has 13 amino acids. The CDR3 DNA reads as TGCGCCAGCAGCGTACTCGACAGTACCGTGCAGTTCTTC. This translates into CASSVLDSTVQFF.

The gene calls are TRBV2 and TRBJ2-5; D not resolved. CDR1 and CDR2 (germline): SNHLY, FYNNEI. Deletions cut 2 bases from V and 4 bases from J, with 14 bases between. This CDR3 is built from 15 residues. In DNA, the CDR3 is TGTGCCAGCAGTGAATTTCAAGGAGAAACAGAGACCCAGTACTTC. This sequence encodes CASSEFQGETETQYF.

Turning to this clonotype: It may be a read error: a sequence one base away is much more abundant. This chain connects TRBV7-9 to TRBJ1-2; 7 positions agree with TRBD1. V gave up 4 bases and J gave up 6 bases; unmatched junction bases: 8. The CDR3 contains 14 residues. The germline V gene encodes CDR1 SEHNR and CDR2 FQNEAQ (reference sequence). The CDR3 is CASSSLQGLDGYTF. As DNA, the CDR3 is TGTGCCAGCAGCTCTTTACAGGGGCTGGATGGCTACACCTTC.

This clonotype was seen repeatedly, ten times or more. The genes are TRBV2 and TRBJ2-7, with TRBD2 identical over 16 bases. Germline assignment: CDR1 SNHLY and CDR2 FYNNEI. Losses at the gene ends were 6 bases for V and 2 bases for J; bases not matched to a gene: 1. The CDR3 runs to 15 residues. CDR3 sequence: CASRGTSGRAYEQYF. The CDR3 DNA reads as TGTGCCAGCAGGGGGACTAGCGGGAGGGCCTACGAGCAGTACTTC.

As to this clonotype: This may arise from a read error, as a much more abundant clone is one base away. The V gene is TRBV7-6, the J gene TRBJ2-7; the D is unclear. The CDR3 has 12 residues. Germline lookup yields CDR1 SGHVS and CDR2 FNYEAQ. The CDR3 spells CASSPEHYGQYF. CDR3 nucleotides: TGTGCCAGCAGCCCGGAGCACTACGGGCAGTACTTC.

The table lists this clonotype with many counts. The CDR3 region has the DNA TGCAGCGCCGCCGGGGTAGCGGGATCTTTAAGGGGCTCCTACGAGCAGTACTTC. Translated: CSAAGVAGSLRGSYEQYF. V usage is TRBV29-1 and J usage is TRBJ2-7; TRBD2 matches at 8 bases. The V and J ends lost 7 bases and 0 bases, in that order; junction bases with no gene match: 20. Germline V gene sequence: CDR1 SQVTM, CDR2 ANQGSEA. The CDR3 covers 18 residues.

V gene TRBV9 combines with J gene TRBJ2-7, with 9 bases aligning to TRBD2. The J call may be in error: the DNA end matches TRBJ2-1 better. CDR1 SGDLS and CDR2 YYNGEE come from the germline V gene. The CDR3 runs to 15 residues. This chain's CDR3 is CASSVGAGGLNEQFF. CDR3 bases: TGTGCCAGCAGCGTAGGCGCGGGAGGGCTCAACGAGCAGTTCTTC.

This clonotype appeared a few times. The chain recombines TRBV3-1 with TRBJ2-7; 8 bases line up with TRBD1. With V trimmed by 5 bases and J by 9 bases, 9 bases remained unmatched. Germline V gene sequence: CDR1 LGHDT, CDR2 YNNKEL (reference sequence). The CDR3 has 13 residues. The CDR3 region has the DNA TGTGCCAGCAGCTCGTCGGACAGGGAAGGGCAGTACTTC. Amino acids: CASSSSDREGQYF.

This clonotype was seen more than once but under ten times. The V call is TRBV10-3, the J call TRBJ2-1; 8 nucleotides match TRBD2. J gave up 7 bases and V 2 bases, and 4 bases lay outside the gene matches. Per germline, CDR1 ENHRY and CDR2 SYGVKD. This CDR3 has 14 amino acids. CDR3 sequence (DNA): TGTGCCATCAGTGAGGTTAGCGGGACAAATGAGCAGTTCTTC. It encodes CAISEVSGTNEQFF.

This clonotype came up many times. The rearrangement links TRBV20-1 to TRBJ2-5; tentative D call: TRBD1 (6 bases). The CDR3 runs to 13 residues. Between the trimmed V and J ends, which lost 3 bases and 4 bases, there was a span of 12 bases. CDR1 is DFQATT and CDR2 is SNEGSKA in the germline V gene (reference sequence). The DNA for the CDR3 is TGCAGTGCTAGCTATACAGGGCGAGAGACCCAGTACTTC. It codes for CSASYTGRETQYF.

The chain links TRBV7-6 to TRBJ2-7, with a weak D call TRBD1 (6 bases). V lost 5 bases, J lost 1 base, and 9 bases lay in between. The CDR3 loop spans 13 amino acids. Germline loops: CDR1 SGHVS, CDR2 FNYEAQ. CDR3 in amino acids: CASSRGKSYEQYF. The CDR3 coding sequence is TGTGCCAGCAGCAGGGGGAAATCCTACGAGCAGTACTTC.

CDR3 sequence reads: CASSLTSGRDTQYF. Written as DNA, the CDR3 is TGTGCCAGCAGCTTGACTAGCGGGAGGGATACGCAGTATTTT. This sequence joins TRBV5-5 and TRBJ2-3; the match to TRBD2 covers 12 bases. CDR3 length: 14 residues. Losses at the gene ends were 1 base for V and 6 bases for J; bases not matched to a gene: 0. Germline CDR1 reads SGHKS; CDR2 reads YYEKEE (reference sequence).

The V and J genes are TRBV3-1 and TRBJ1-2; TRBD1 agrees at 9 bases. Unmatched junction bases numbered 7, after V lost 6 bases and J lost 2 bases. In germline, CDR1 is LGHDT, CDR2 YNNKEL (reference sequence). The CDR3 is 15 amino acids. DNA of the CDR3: TGTGCCAGCAGACCCGGGACAGGGAGGAACTATGGCTACACCTTC. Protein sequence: CASRPGTGRNYGYTF.